The text below deals with one T cell receptor beta chain. Sequencing used immunoSEQ multiplex PCR; TCRdb keeps in-frame clones, though not all of them. The sample has 65,000 to 100,000 clones; 84% are singletons. This entry comes from a study of blood T cell repertoires in COVID-19. CDR3 size: 16 residues. Germline V CDR1 and CDR2: LGHNA, YNFKEQ. V trimming: 1 base; J trimming: 6 bases; junction bases outside the gene matches: 5. The rearrangement links TRBV4-2 to TRBJ2-2, with 10 bases identical to TRBD1. The specimen sequenced was peripheral blood. This receptor was identified in a human donor in a cohort sampled during active COVID-19. In DNA form, the CDR3 reads TGTGCCAGCAGCCAAGCGGGACAGGGGAGGGCCGGGGAGCTGTTTTTT. This encodes CASSQAGQGRAGELFF.